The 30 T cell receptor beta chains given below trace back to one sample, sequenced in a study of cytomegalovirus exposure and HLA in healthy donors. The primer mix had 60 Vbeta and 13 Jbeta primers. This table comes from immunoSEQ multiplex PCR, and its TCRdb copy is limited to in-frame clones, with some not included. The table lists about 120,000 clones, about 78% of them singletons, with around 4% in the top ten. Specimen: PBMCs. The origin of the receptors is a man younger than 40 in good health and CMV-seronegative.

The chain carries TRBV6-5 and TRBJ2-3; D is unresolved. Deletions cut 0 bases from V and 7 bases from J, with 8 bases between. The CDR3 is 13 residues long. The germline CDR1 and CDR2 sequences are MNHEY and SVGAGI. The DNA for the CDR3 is TGTGCCAGCAGTTACTCGGAACAGTATACGCAGTATTTT. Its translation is CASSYSEQYTQYF.

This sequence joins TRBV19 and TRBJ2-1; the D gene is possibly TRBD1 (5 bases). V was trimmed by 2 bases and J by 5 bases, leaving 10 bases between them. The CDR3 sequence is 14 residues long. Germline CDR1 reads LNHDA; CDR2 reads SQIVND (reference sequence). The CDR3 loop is CASSIIQGNNEQFF. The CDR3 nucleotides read TGTGCCAGTAGTATAATCCAGGGTAACAATGAGCAGTTCTTC.

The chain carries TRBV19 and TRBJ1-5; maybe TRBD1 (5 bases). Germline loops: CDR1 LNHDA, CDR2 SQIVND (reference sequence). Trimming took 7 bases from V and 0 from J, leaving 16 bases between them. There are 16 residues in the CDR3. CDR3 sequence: CASIGDSKYSNQPQHF. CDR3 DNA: TGTGCCAGTATAGGAGACAGCAAGTATAGCAATCAGCCCCAGCATTTT.

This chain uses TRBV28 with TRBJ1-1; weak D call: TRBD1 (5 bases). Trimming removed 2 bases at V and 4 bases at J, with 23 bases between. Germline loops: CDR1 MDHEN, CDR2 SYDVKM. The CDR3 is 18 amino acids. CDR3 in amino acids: CASSLPRWEGKRGTEAFF. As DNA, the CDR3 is TGTGCCAGCAGTTTACCCCGGTGGGAGGGGAAAAGGGGCACTGAAGCTTTCTTT.

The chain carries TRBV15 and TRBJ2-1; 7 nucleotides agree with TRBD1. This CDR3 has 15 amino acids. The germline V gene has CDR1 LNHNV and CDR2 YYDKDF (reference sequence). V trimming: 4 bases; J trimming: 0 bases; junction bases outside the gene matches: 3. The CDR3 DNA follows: TGTGCCACCAGCATGGACAGGAGCTCCTACAATGAGCAGTTCTTC. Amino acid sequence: CATSMDRSSYNEQFF.

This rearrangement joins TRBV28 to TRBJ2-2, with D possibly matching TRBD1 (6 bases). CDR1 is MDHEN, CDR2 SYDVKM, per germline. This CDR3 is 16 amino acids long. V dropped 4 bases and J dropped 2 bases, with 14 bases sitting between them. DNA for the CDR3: TGTGCCAGCAGTTATCCGTTGACAGGCAACACCGGGGAGCTGTTTTTT. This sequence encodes CASSYPLTGNTGELFF.

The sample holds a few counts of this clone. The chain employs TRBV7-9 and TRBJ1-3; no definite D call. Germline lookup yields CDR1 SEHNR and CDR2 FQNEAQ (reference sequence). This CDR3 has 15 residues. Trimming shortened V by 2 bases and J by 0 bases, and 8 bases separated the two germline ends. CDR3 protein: CASSLLRSSGNTIYF. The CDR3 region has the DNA TGTGCCAGCAGCTTACTACGGAGCTCTGGAAACACCATATATTTT. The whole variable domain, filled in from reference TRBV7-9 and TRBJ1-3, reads DTGVSQNPRHKITKRGQNVTFRCDPISEHNRLYWYRQTLGQGPEFLTYFQNEAQLEKSRLLSDRFSAERPKGSFSTLEIQRTEQGDSAMYLCASSLLRSSGNTIYFGEGSWLTVV.

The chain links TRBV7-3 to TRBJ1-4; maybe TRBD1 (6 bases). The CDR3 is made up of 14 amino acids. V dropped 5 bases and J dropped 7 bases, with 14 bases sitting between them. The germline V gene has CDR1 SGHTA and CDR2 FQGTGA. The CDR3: CASSPSRGGEKLFF. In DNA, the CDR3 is TGTGCCAGCAGCCCCAGTCGAGGGGGTGAAAAACTGTTTTTT.

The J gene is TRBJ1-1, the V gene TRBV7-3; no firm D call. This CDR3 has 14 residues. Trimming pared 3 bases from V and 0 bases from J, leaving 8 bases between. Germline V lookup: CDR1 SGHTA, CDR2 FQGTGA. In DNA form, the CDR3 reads TGTGCCAGCAGCTTCTCAGGATTGAACACTGAAGCTTTCTTT. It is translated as CASSFSGLNTEAFF.

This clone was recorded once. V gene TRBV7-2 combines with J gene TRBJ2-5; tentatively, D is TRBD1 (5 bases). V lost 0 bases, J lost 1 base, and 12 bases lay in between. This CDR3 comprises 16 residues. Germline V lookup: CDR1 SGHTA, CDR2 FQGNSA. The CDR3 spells CASSLAPGNFQETQYF. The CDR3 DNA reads TGTGCCAGCAGCTTAGCCCCAGGGAACTTCCAAGAGACCCAGTACTTC.

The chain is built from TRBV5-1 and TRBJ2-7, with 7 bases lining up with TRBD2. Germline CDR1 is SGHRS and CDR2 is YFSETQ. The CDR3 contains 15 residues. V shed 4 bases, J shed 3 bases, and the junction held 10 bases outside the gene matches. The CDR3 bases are TGCGCCAGCAGCAGCGGACTAGGCTTGGACTACGAGCAGTACTTC. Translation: CASSSGLGLDYEQYF.

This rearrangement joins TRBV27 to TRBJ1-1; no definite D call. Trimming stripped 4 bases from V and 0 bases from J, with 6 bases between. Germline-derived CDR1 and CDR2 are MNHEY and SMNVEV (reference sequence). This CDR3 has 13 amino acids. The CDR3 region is CASSWRVNTEAFF. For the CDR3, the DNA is TGTGCCAGCAGTTGGCGGGTGAACACTGAAGCTTTCTTT.

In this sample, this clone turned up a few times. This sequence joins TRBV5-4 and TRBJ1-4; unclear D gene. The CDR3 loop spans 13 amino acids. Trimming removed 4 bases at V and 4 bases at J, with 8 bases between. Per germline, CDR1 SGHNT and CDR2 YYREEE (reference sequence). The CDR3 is CASSPSGNEKLFF. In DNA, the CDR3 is TGTGCCAGCAGCCCCAGCGGTAATGAAAAACTGTTTTTT.

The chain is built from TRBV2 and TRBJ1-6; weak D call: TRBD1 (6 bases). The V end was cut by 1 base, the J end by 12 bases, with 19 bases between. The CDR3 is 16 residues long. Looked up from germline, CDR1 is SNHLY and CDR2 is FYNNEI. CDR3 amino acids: CASSEVIQQGYLPLHF. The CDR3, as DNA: TGTGCCAGCAGTGAAGTTATACAACAGGGTTATCTACCCCTCCACTTT.

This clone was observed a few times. CDR3 coding DNA: TGTGCCAGCAGTGAATGGGTCAGGGGCGATAATTCACCCCTCCACTTT. This translates into CASSEWVRGDNSPLHF. This rearrangement joins TRBV25-1 to TRBJ1-6, with a possible D match to TRBD1 (6 bases). Germline V lookup: CDR1 MGHDK, CDR2 SYGVNS. With 1 base removed from V and 5 bases from J, the gap between germline ends came to 12 bases. The CDR3 spans 16 residues. The full variable domain, completed using reference TRBV25-1 and TRBJ1-6, is EADIYQTPRYLVIGTGKKITLECSQTMGHDKMYWYQQDPGMELHLIHYSYGVNSTEKGDLSSESTVSRIRTEHFPLTLESARPSHTSQYLCASSEWVRGDNSPLHFGNGTRLTVT.

CDR3 protein: CASSPYSGGNTEAFF. The CDR3, as DNA: TGCGCCAGCAGCCCATACAGCGGGGGGAACACTGAAGCTTTCTTT. The chain combines TRBV5-1 with TRBJ1-1, with TRBD1 as a possible D gene (5 bases). V was cut by 4 bases and J by 1 base, with 14 bases left in between. There are 15 residues in the CDR3. CDR1 is SGHRS, CDR2 YFSETQ, per germline.

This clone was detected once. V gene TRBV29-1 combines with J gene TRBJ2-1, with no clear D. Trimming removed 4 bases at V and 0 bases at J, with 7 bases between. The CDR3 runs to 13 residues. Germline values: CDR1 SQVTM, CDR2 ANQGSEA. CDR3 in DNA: TGCAGCGTTGTGGCTAGCTCCTACAATGAGCAGTTCTTC. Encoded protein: CSVVASSYNEQFF.

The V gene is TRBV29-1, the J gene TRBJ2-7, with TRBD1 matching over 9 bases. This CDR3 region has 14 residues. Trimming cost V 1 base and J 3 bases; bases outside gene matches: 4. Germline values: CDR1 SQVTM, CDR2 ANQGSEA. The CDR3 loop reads CSVEAPGQGYEQYF. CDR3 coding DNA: TGCAGCGTTGAAGCCCCGGGACAGGGCTACGAGCAGTACTTC.

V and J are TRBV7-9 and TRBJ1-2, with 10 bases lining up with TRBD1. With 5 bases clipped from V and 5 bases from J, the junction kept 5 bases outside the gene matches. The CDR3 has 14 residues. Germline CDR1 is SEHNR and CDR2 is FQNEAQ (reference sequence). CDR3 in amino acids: CASSGPGQGYGYTF. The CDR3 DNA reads TGTGCCAGCAGCGGACCGGGACAGGGGTATGGCTACACCTTC.

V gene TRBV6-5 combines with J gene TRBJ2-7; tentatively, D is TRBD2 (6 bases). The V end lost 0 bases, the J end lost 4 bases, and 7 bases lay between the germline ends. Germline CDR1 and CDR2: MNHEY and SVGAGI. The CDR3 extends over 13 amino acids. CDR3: CASSYSAGYEQYF. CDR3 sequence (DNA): TGTGCCAGCAGTTACTCGGCGGGATACGAGCAGTACTTC.

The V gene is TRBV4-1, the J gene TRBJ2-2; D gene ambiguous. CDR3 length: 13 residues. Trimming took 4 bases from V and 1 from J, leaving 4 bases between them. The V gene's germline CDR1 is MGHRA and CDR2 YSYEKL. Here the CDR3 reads CASSRGNTGELFF. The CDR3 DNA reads TGCGCCAGCAGCCGCGGGAACACCGGGGAGCTGTTTTTT.

The CDR3 region is CAWAGGVETEAFF. For the CDR3, the DNA is TGTGCCTGGGCGGGGGGGGTAGAGACTGAAGCTTTCTTT. V and J are TRBV30 and TRBJ1-1, with TRBD1 as a possible D gene (5 bases). This CDR3 is built from 13 residues. CDR1 is GTSNPN, CDR2 SVGIG, per germline (reference sequence). Trimming stripped 5 bases from V and 5 bases from J, with 15 bases between.

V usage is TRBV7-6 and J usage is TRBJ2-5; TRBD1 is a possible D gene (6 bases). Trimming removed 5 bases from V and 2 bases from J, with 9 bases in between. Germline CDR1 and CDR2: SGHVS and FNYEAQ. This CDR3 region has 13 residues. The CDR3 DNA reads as TGTGCCAGCAGCCGCGGACAGCAAGAGACCCAGTACTTC. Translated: CASSRGQQETQYF.

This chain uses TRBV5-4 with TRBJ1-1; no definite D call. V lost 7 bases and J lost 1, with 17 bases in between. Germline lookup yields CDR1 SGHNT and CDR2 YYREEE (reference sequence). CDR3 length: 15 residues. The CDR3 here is CASPAGPGKNTEAFF. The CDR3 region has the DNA TGTGCCAGCCCAGCCGGACCGGGAAAGAACACTGAAGCTTTCTTT.

The CDR3 reads CARGNGGFHNEQFF. The CDR3 DNA reads as TGCGCCAGGGGGAACGGGGGGTTCCACAATGAGCAGTTCTTC. The chain uses TRBV4-1 and TRBJ2-1, with TRBD2 identical over 7 bases. CDR1 is MGHRA, CDR2 YSYEKL, per germline. CDR3 size: 14 residues. Germline trimming cut 9 bases from V and 5 bases from J; bases unmatched to any gene: 10.

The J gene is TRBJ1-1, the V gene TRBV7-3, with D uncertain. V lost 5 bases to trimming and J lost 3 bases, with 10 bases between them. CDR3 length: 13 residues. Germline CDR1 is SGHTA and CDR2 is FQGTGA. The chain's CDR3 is CASSPTPDTEAFF. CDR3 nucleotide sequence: TGTGCCAGCAGCCCGACACCCGACACTGAAGCTTTCTTT.

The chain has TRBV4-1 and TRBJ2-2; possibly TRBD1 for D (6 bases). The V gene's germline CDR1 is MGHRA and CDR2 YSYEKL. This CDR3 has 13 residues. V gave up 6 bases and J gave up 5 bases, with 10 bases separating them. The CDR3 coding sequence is TGCGCCAGCAGAGCCCAGGGGACCGGGGAGCTGTTTTTT. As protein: CASRAQGTGELFF.

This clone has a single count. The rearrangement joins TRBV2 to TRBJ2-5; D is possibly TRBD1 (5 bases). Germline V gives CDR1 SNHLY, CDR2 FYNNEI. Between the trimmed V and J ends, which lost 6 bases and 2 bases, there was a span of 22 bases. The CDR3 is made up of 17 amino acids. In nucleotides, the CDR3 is TGTGCCAGCAGCGCGCTGGGGCCAGGTGGGGTACAAGAGACCCAGTACTTC. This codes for CASSALGPGGVQETQYF. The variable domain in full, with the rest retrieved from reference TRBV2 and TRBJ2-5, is EPEVTQTPSHQVTQMGQEVILRCVPISNHLYFYWYRQILGQKVEFLVSFYNNEISEKSEIFDDQFSVERPDGSNFTLKIRSTKLEDSAMYFCASSALGPGGVQETQYFGPGTRLLVL.

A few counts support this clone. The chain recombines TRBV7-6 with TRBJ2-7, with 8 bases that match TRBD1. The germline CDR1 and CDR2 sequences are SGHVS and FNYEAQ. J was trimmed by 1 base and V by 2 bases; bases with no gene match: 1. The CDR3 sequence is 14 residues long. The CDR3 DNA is TGTGCCAGCAGCTTAAGACAGGGGTCCTACGAGCAGTACTTC. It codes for CASSLRQGSYEQYF.

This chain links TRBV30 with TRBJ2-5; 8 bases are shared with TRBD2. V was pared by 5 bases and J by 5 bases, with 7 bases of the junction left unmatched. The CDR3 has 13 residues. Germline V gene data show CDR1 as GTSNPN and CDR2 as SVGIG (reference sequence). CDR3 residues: CAWYGGGLETQYF. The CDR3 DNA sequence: TGTGCCTGGTACGGGGGGGGCCTGGAGACCCAGTACTTC.